The 27 T cell receptor beta chains listed next were all sequenced from one sample in a study of cytomegalovirus exposure and HLA in healthy donors (dated by TCRdb to about 2017). Libraries were prepared through the immunoSEQ multiplex PCR assay. A mixture of 60 forward primers for TCR Vbeta segments and 13 reverse primers for TCR Jbeta segments was used in the multiplex PCR. Drawn from immuneACCESS, this table holds only the in-frame rearrangements with V and J called that TCRdb kept. Clones are partly lost; checked studies trace under half to an unresolved V gene and leave the rest unexplained. This sample comprises roughly 90,000 clones, approximately 90% of them detected only once. The ten top clones hold about 2.3% of the sample. Sequenced input: PBMCs. The receptors originated from a man aged 18 to 35 in good health and CMV-seronegative.

A few counts support this clone. The gene calls are TRBV28 and TRBJ2-5; 9 bases align to TRBD1. The trim removed 2 bases at V and 1 base at J, leaving 5 bases unmatched. Germline-derived CDR1 and CDR2 are MDHEN and SYDVKM. The CDR3 contains 16 residues. CDR3 nucleotide sequence: TGTGCCAGCAGTTTAGGCGAGACAGGGGGCCAAGAGACCCAGTACTTC. It codes for CASSLGETGGQETQYF.

The J gene is TRBJ2-5, the V gene TRBV11-2; 13 bases line up with TRBD2. The CDR3 is made up of 16 amino acids. The germline V gene encodes CDR1 SGHAT and CDR2 FQNNGV. Trimming removed 5 bases from V and 5 bases from J; junction bases left unmatched: 8. The CDR3 region has the DNA TGTGCCAGCAGCCCTCCCGGACTAGCGGGAGTCGAGACCCAGTACTTC. Protein: CASSPPGLAGVETQYF.

CDR3: CASRNRGNDYGYTF. The DNA for the CDR3 is TGTGCCAGCAGAAACAGGGGGAACGACTATGGCTACACCTTC. The chain joins TRBV21-1 to TRBJ1-2; the DNA was not compared with TRBD1, the D call given in the table. TRBV21-1 is annotated as a pseudogene. The CDR3 totals 14 residues.

This chain links TRBV25-1 with TRBJ1-1; no reliable D call. Germline CDR1 and CDR2: MGHDK and SYGVNS. Between the trimmed V and J ends, which lost 3 bases and 0 bases, there was a span of 17 bases. The CDR3 spans 17 residues. Here the CDR3 reads CASSETIGGRMNTEAFF. In DNA, the CDR3 is TGTGCCAGCAGTGAGACCATAGGCGGGCGAATGAACACTGAAGCTTTCTTT.

The chain couples TRBV28 to TRBJ1-1, with D hard to call. Trimming shortened V by 6 bases and J by 8 bases, and 13 bases separated the two germline ends. Per germline, CDR1 MDHEN and CDR2 SYDVKM. The CDR3 covers 12 residues. CDR3 residues: CASSLRNKEAFF. The CDR3 coding sequence is TGTGCCAGCAGCCTTCGAAACAAGGAAGCTTTCTTT.

The chain employs TRBV5-8 and TRBJ1-1; no reliable D call. This CDR3 has 15 residues. Trimming shortened V by 0 bases and J by 0 bases, and 9 bases separated the two germline ends. Germline lookup yields CDR1 SGHTS and CDR2 YDEGEE. CDR3 protein: CASSLAASLNTEAFF. CDR3 nucleotide sequence: TGTGCCAGCAGCTTGGCCGCGTCATTGAACACTGAAGCTTTCTTT.

This rearrangement joins TRBV13 to TRBJ1-1, with no clear D. With 0 bases removed from V and 7 bases from J, the gap between germline ends came to 9 bases. CDR3 length: 13 amino acids. Germline loops: CDR1 PRHDT, CDR2 FYEKMQ (reference sequence). The CDR3 sequence is CASSLGLGVEAFF. CDR3 sequence (DNA): TGTGCCAGCAGCTTAGGTCTGGGAGTTGAAGCTTTCTTT.

V is TRBV14 and J is TRBJ1-3; 7 positions match TRBD1. The CDR3 has 16 residues. V was pared by 0 bases and J by 2 bases, with 4 bases of the junction left unmatched. Germline loops: CDR1 SGHDN, CDR2 FVKESK. The CDR3 DNA reads as TGTGCCAGCAGCCAAGATTTAGGGACAGCTGGAAACACCATATATTTT. Translation gives CASSQDLGTAGNTIYF. Together with reference TRBV14 and TRBJ1-3, the CDR3 gives the full variable domain: EAGVTQFPSHSVIEKGQTVTLRCDPISGHDNLYWYRRVMGKEIKFLLHFVKESKQDESGMPNNRFLAERTGGTYSTLKVQPAELEDSGVYFCASSQDLGTAGNTIYFGEGSWLTVV.

The chain couples TRBV13 to TRBJ1-5; no firm D call. V dropped 4 bases and J dropped 4 bases, with 11 bases sitting between them. CDR3 size: 14 residues. CDR1 and CDR2 from the germline V gene are PRHDT and FYEKMQ (reference sequence). CDR3 sequence reads: CASSSGRGNQPQHF. In nucleotides, the CDR3 is TGTGCCAGCAGCTCCGGACGGGGAAATCAGCCCCAGCATTTT.

This chain joins TRBV6-5 and TRBJ1-4; maybe TRBD1 (5 bases). Trimming cost V 0 bases and J 7 bases, with 6 bases left between them. This CDR3 region has 13 residues. Germline V gene lookup returns CDR1 MNHEY and CDR2 SVGAGI. CDR3 bases: TGTGCCAGCAGTTACTCTGACAGTGAAAAACTGTTTTTT. It encodes CASSYSDSEKLFF.

This clone occurred a few times. The rearrangement links TRBV15 to TRBJ1-2, with D unresolved. From germline, CDR1 is LNHNV and CDR2 YYDKDF (reference sequence). V was clipped by 5 bases and J by 3 bases, with 10 bases between them. The CDR3 spans 13 residues. The CDR3 region has the DNA TGTGCCACCAGCCGAGGCCTAGACTATGGCTACACCTTC. This translates into CATSRGLDYGYTF.

The count of this clone is one. The chain employs TRBV7-8 and TRBJ2-7, with 8 bases identical to TRBD1. The germline V gene encodes CDR1 SGHVS and CDR2 FQNEAQ. CDR3 length: 14 residues. With V trimmed by 1 base and J by 6 bases, 5 bases remained unmatched. This CDR3 reads CASSLGPQGGEQYF. CDR3 coding DNA: TGTGCCAGCAGCTTAGGGCCACAGGGGGGCGAGCAGTACTTC.

The CDR3 sequence: CASSPSGARPQGPYEQYF. The CDR3, as DNA: TGTGCCAGCAGCCCATCAGGGGCCAGGCCTCAAGGGCCCTACGAGCAGTACTTC. The genes are TRBV7-2 and TRBJ2-7; D is perhaps TRBD1 (6 bases). The CDR3 extends over 18 amino acids. V was shortened by 5 bases and J by 2 bases, with 25 bases between the two germline ends. In germline, CDR1 is SGHTA, CDR2 FQGNSA.

V gene TRBV13 combines with J gene TRBJ2-1; 10 bases line up with TRBD2. The CDR3 extends over 21 amino acids. J gave up 3 bases and V 5 bases, and 22 bases lay outside the gene matches. Germline lookup yields CDR1 PRHDT and CDR2 FYEKMQ (reference sequence). In DNA, the CDR3 is TGTGCCAGCAGCCTACGAGCGGGAGGGCCTTTTCCGGCTTCTTACTACAATGAGCAGTTCTTC. Translating gives CASSLRAGGPFPASYYNEQFF.

This clone was detected only a few times. The V and J genes are TRBV19 and TRBJ1-3; D is unresolved. V was clipped by 6 bases and J by 9 bases, with 15 bases between them. In germline, CDR1 is LNHDA, CDR2 SQIVND (reference sequence). This CDR3 has 13 residues. The CDR3 DNA reads as TGTGCCAGTAGCCTCGGGAACTTTGGCACCATATATTTT. Residues: CASSLGNFGTIYF.

The chain has TRBV18 and TRBJ2-7; TRBD2 might be the D (6 bases). The CDR3 sequence is 16 residues long. Deletions cut 4 bases from V and 6 bases from J, with 22 bases between. Germline V gene data show CDR1 as KGHSH and CDR2 as LQKENI. CDR3 loop: CASSHSGTFSFGEQYF. Here the CDR3 DNA reads TGTGCCAGCTCACATTCCGGGACTTTTTCCTTCGGCGAGCAGTACTTC. Supplemented by reference TRBV18 and TRBJ2-7, the full variable domain reads NAGVMQNPRHLVRRRGQEARLRCSPMKGHSHVYWYRQLPEEGLKFMVYLQKENIIDESGMPKERFSAEFPKEGPSILRIQQVVRGDSAAYFCASSHSGTFSFGEQYFGPGTRLTVT.

The chain is built from TRBV27 and TRBJ1-5; possible D gene TRBD1, 6 bases. The CDR3 runs 15 residues. From germline, CDR1 is MNHEY and CDR2 SMNVEV (reference sequence). V was clipped by 4 bases and J by 2 bases, with 12 bases between them. CDR3 in DNA: TGTGCCAGCAGTTCGAAACAGGGTGGCAATCAGCCCCAGCATTTT. Amino acid sequence: CASSSKQGGNQPQHF.

A word on this clone: At one boundary the junction diverges from the germline segment, which might be a read error. The chain couples TRBV12-5 to TRBJ2-1; 9 bases agree with TRBD2. The CDR3 totals 15 residues. Germline-derived CDR1 and CDR2 are LGHNT and FRNRAP. CDR3 DNA sequence: TGTGCTAGTGCTTTGTCCGGGACTAGCATCGATGAGCAGTTCTTC. This encodes CASALSGTSIDEQFF.

V gene TRBV10-2 combines with J gene TRBJ2-4; a weak D match, TRBD2 (5 bases). Trimming left V 10 bases short and J 7 bases short, with 11 bases between. Germline V CDR1 and CDR2: WSHSY, SAAADI. CDR3 length: 11 amino acids. CDR3 nucleotide sequence: TGCGCCATTAGTAGGGAGAACATTCAGTACTTC. Its translation is CAISRENIQYF.

The V gene is TRBV18, the J gene TRBJ1-1, with 8 bases aligning to TRBD1. The CDR3 runs to 15 residues. The germline gives CDR1 KGHSH, CDR2 LQKENI. V trimming: 0 bases; J trimming: 4 bases; junction bases outside the gene matches: 4. Here the CDR3 reads CASSPPTGEGTEAFF. CDR3 in DNA: TGTGCCAGCTCACCACCGACAGGGGAGGGCACTGAAGCTTTCTTT.

The chain has TRBV28 and TRBJ1-5; D may be TRBD1 (5 bases). This CDR3 is 14 amino acids long. From germline, CDR1 is MDHEN and CDR2 SYDVKM. V lost 3 bases and J 3 bases, leaving 9 bases between the germline ends. CDR3 sequence (DNA): TGTGCCAGCAGTTTGTCAGGGTACAATCAGCCCCAGCATTTT. This translates into CASSLSGYNQPQHF.

The CDR3 loop is CASSDLVFDTQYF. The CDR3 coding sequence is TGTGCCAGCAGTGACCTAGTCTTTGATACGCAGTATTTT. The chain recombines TRBV2 with TRBJ2-3, with no clear D. The CDR3 loop spans 13 amino acids. The V gene lost 3 bases and the J gene lost 6 bases, with 10 bases spanning the gap. CDR1 is SNHLY and CDR2 is FYNNEI in the germline V gene.

The chain carries TRBV28 and TRBJ2-7; the D gene is possibly TRBD1 (6 bases). The CDR3 consists of 16 residues. The germline V and J ends were trimmed by 4 bases and 5 bases, with 21 bases remaining between them. Per germline, CDR1 MDHEN and CDR2 SYDVKM. The CDR3 loop reads CASSSISPWGQHEQYF. As DNA, the CDR3 is TGTGCCAGCAGTTCTATATCCCCATGGGGGCAGCACGAGCAGTACTTC.

V is TRBV27 and J is TRBJ2-3; the match to TRBD2 covers 14 bases. Germline lookup yields CDR1 MNHEY and CDR2 SMNVEV (reference sequence). V dropped 8 bases and J dropped 10; count of bases not matched to a gene: 11. The CDR3 is 15 residues long. The CDR3 is CASAAPTSGGGAQYF. The DNA of the CDR3 is TGTGCCAGCGCGGCTCCGACTAGCGGGGGGGGTGCGCAGTATTTT.

The rearrangement uses TRBV7-6 and TRBJ2-1; tentative D call: TRBD2 (5 bases). V lost 8 bases and J lost 0, with 17 bases in between. This CDR3 is 16 amino acids long. Germline V lookup: CDR1 SGHVS, CDR2 FNYEAQ. The CDR3 is CASSLAGLTSYNEQFF. CDR3 nucleotide sequence: TGTGCCAGCTCCCTAGCCGGGCTGACCTCCTACAATGAGCAGTTCTTC.

The chain carries TRBV5-1 and TRBJ2-5, with 7 bases that match TRBD1. The J call may be wrong; the DNA end is better matched by TRBJ2-7. Looked up from germline, CDR1 is SGHRS and CDR2 is YFSETQ. The CDR3 runs to 14 residues. As DNA, the CDR3 is TGCGCCAGCAGCTTGGGTGGGACAGCCTACGAGCAGTACTTC. As protein: CASSLGGTAYEQYF.

CDR3 region: CASSLGLAGGPGLHEQFF. The CDR3 DNA sequence: TGTGCCAGCAGCTTGGGACTAGCGGGAGGGCCAGGTTTACATGAGCAGTTCTTC. This rearrangement joins TRBV7-8 to TRBJ2-1, with TRBD2 matching over 16 bases. CDR3 length equals 18 residues. Germline V lookup: CDR1 SGHVS, CDR2 FQNEAQ. V shed 3 bases and J 8 bases; nucleotides not matched to a gene: 10.